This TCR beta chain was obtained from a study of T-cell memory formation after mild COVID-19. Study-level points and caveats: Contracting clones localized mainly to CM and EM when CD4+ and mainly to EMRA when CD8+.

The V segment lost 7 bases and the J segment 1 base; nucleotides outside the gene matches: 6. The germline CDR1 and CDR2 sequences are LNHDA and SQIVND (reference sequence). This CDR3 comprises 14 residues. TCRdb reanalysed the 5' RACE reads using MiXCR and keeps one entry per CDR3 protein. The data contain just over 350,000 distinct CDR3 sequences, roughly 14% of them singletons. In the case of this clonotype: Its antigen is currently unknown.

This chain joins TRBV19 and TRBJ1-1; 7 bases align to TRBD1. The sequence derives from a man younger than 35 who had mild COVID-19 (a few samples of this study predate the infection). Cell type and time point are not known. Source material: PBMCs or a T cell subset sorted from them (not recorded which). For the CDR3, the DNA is TGTGCCAGTACCCGTTACAGGGGGAACACTGAAGCTTTCTTT. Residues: CASTRYRGNTEAFF.